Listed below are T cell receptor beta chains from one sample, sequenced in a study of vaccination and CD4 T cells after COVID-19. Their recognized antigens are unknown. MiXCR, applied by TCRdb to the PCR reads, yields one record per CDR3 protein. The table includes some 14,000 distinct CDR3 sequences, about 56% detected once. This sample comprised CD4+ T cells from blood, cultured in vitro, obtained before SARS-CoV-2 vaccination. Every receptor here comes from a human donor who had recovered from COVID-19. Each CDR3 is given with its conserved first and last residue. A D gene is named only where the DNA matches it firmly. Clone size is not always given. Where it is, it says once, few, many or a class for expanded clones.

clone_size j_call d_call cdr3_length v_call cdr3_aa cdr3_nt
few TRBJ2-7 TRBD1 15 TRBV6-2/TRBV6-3 CASSERQGAPSEQYF TGTGCCAGCAGTGAGCGACAGGGGGCTCCGTCCGAGCAGTACTTC
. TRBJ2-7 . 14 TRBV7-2 CASSSQQGNYEQYF TGTGCCAGCAGCTCTCAACAGGGAAACTACGAGCAGTACTTC
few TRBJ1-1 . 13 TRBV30 CAWSVSPNTEAFF TGTGCCTGGAGTGTTTCCCCGAACACTGAAGCTTTCTTT
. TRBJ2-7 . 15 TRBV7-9 CASTTYGTRRGEQYF TGTGCCAGCACCACTTACGGCACGCGGAGGGGCGAGCAGTACTTC
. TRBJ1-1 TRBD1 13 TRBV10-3 CATRDRVNTEAFF TGTGCCACTAGGGACAGGGTGAACACTGAAGCTTTCTTT
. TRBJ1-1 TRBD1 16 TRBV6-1 CASSRGQGAQGTEAFF TGTGCCAGCAGCCGGGGACAGGGGGCGCAGGGAACTGAAGCTTTCTTT
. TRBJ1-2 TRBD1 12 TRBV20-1 CSASGTGEDYTF TGCAGTGCTTCCGGGACAGGGGAAGACTACACCTTC
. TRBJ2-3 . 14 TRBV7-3 CASSLDGKTDTQYF TGTGCCAGCAGCTTAGATGGGAAGACAGATACGCAGTATTTT
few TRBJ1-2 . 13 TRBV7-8 CASTRAPNYGYTF TGTGCCAGCACACGGGCGCCTAACTATGGCTACACCTTC
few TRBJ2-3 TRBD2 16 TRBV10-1 CASSEGTSGGTDTQYF TGCGCCAGCAGTGAGGGGACTAGCGGGGGCACAGATACGCAGTATTTT
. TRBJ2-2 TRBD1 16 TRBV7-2 CASSLNRQGGTGELFF TGTGCCAGCAGCTTAAATCGACAGGGGGGGACCGGGGAGCTGTTTTTT
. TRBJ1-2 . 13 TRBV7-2 CASSLGLNYGYTF TGTGCCAGCAGCTTAGGTCTTAACTATGGCTACACCTTC
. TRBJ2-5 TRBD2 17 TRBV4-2 CASSQAGTSGAHGTQYF TGTGCCAGCAGCCAGGCGGGGACTAGCGGGGCCCACGGGACCCAGTACTTC
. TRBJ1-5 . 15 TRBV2 CASSTEYEEGQPQHF TGTGCCAGCAGTACAGAATACGAGGAGGGACAGCCCCAGCATTTT
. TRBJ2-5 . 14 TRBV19 CASTFSGDQETQYF TGTGCCAGCACATTCTCAGGGGACCAAGAGACCCAGTACTTC
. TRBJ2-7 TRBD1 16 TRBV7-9 CASSLVLTGGSYEQYF TGTGCCAGCAGCTTAGTTTTGACAGGGGGCTCCTACGAGCAGTACTTC
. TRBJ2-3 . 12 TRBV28 CASSPYTDTQYF TGTGCCAGCAGTCCTTACACAGATACGCAGTATTTT
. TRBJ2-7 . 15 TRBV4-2 CASRPRGGGSYEQYF TGTGCCAGCAGACCCCGGGGTGGCGGCTCCTACGAGCAGTACTTC
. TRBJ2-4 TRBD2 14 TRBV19 CASSLGTSVAIQYF TGTGCCAGTAGCCTCGGGACTAGCGTGGCCATTCAGTACTTC
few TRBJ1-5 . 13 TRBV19 CASSIREDQPQHF TGTGCCAGTAGTATCCGGGAGGATCAGCCCCAGCATTTT
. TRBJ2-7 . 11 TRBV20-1 CSARNTYEQYF TGCAGTGCTAGAAACACCTACGAGCAGTACTTC
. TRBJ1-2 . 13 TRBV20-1 CSVKGEKGYGYTF TGCAGTGTTAAGGGGGAAAAAGGATATGGCTACACCTTC
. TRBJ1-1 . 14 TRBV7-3 CASSLGGVNTEAFF TGTGCCAGCAGCTTAGGAGGGGTTAACACTGAAGCTTTCTTT
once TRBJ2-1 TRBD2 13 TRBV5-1 CASRAGADNEQFF TGCGCCAGCCGAGCGGGAGCCGACAATGAGCAGTTCTTC
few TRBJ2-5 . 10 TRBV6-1 CASRRETQYF TGTGCCAGCAGGCGAGAGACCCAGTACTTC
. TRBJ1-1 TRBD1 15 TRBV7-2 CASSRDRVMNTEAFF TGTGCCAGCAGCCGGGACAGGGTAATGAACACTGAAGCTTTCTTT
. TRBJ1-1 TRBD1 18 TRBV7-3 CASSLMVRTGGRDTEAFF TGTGCCAGCAGCTTAATGGTCCGGACAGGGGGCCGGGACACTGAAGCTTTCTTT
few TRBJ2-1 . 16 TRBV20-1 CSAIPGRGNSYNEQFF TGCAGTGCTATTCCAGGCCGGGGAAACTCCTACAATGAGCAGTTCTTC
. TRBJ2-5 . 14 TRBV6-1 CASTSSDGRETQYF TGTGCCAGCACCTCCTCGGACGGTAGGGAGACCCAGTACTTC